These 15 T cell receptor beta chains came from one sample sequenced in a study of patients and donors after allogeneic stem cell transplantation. One entry per CDR3 protein results from TCRdb running MiXCR on the RT-PCR reads. The data contain a few hundred thousand distinct CDR3 sequences, over 30% of them singletons. Input material: blood, either unsorted or a sorted T cell fraction (not recorded which). All receptors derive from a human donor who was either an allogeneic HSCT recipient or a stem cell or donor lymphocyte infusion donor (not recorded which). It is not recorded whose cells these are; they may come from a transplant donor.

This clonotype was seen only a few times. CDR3 nucleotides: TGTGCCAGTAGTATCCCGACGGTCTTGAACACTGAAGCTTTCTTT. This codes for CASSIPTVLNTEAFF. V usage is TRBV19 and J usage is TRBJ1-1; no clear D gene. In germline, CDR1 is LNHDA, CDR2 SQIVND (reference sequence). Trimming shortened V by 3 bases and J by 0 bases, and 11 bases separated the two germline ends. This CDR3 region has 15 residues.

This clonotype showed up just a few times. This chain links TRBV5-1 with TRBJ2-3; 7 bases fit TRBD2. The CDR3 consists of 15 residues. The V and J ends lost 0 bases and 1 base, in that order; junction bases with no gene match: 2. Germline assignment: CDR1 SGHRS and CDR2 YFSETQ. CDR3 residues: CASSLVAGGTDTQYF. CDR3 DNA sequence: TGCGCCAGCAGCTTGGTTGCGGGGGGCACAGATACGCAGTATTTT.

V gene TRBV10-3 combines with J gene TRBJ1-1; D remains ambiguous. Trimming took 7 bases from V and 4 from J, leaving 13 bases between them. This CDR3 contains 13 residues. Germline CDR1 is ENHRY and CDR2 is SYGVKD. CDR3 sequence (DNA): TGTGCCATCAACGAGAATGATGGCACTGAAGCTTTCTTT. Protein product: CAINENDGTEAFF.

This chain uses TRBV27 with TRBJ2-7; 9 bases fit TRBD2. This CDR3 comprises 16 residues. Germline CDR1 is MNHEY and CDR2 is SMNVEV (reference sequence). The V gene end was trimmed by 5 bases and the J gene end by 4 bases; junction bases not matched to a gene: 12. In nucleotides, the CDR3 is TGTGCCAGCAGTCCTCCTCGGCCTAGCGGGGTTTACGAGCAGTACTTC. This gives the protein CASSPPRPSGVYEQYF.

J is TRBJ2-2 and V is TRBV6-2 or TRBV6-3, with TRBD1 as a possible D gene (6 bases). The CDR3 is 15 residues long. With 6 bases removed from V and 3 bases from J, the gap between germline ends came to 14 bases. Germline CDR1 and CDR2: MNHEY and SVGEGT. The DNA of the CDR3 is TGTGCCAGCAGCACACCGACAGGCTACACCGGGGAGCTGTTTTTT. Its protein is CASSTPTGYTGELFF.

This chain connects TRBV29-1 to TRBJ2-1; D call uncertain. Germline V gene data show CDR1 as SQVTM and CDR2 as ANQGSEA. Trimming removed 6 bases at V and 14 bases at J, with 14 bases between. This CDR3 region has 10 residues. Here the CDR3 reads CSVERVVEFF. The CDR3, as DNA: TGCAGCGTAGAAAGGGTAGTTGAGTTCTTC.

This clonotype was counted only a few times. This chain connects TRBV3-1 to TRBJ1-5; D call uncertain. Per the germline V gene, CDR1 is LGHDT and CDR2 is YNNKEL (reference sequence). The ends were cut back, 3 bases at V and 4 bases at J, with 10 bases in the middle. This CDR3 spans 14 amino acids. The DNA of the CDR3 is TGTGCCAGCAGCCAGGGGTGGATAAATCAGCCCCAGCATTTT. Encoded protein: CASSQGWINQPQHF.

The V and J genes are TRBV5-1 and TRBJ1-1; D ambiguous. Trimming pared 0 bases from V and 4 bases from J, leaving 13 bases between. Germline-derived CDR1 and CDR2 are SGHRS and YFSETQ. The CDR3 spans 15 residues. As DNA, the CDR3 is TGCGCCAGCAGCTTGGGCCTTCGAACGGGCACTGAAGCTTTCTTT. Amino acids: CASSLGLRTGTEAFF.

This clonotype has more than one count but fewer than ten. The rearrangement joins TRBV6-2 or TRBV6-3 to TRBJ2-2; TRBD1 might be the D (5 bases). The germline CDR1 and CDR2 sequences are MNHEY and SVGEGT. The CDR3 extends over 16 amino acids. The ends were cut back, 2 bases at V and 1 base at J, with 11 bases in the middle. The CDR3 reads CASSYRAGLNTGELFF. The CDR3 DNA sequence: TGTGCCAGCAGTTACCGGGCAGGGTTGAACACCGGGGAGCTGTTTTTT.

This clonotype has a handful of counts. The chain is built from TRBV20-1 and TRBJ1-5; D is possibly TRBD1 (5 bases). Trimming stripped 4 bases from V and 1 base from J, with 17 bases between. The CDR3 extends over 16 amino acids. The germline V gene has CDR1 DFQATT and CDR2 SNEGSKA (reference sequence). CDR3 region: CSATTTGTLSNQPQHF. The DNA of the CDR3 is TGCAGTGCTACCACAACCGGGACTTTGAGCAATCAGCCCCAGCATTTT.

CDR3: CASNVRGAELDGYTF. CDR3 DNA: TGTGCCAGCAACGTCAGGGGGGCAGAACTGGACGGCTACACCTTC. The chain carries TRBV2 and TRBJ1-2, with TRBD1 matching 7 bases. Germline V CDR1 and CDR2: SNHLY, FYNNEI. Trimming took 7 bases from V and 8 from J; bases not matched to a gene: 16. The CDR3 loop spans 15 amino acids.

This clonotype was seen only a few times. The rearrangement joins TRBV10-3 to TRBJ2-3, with a weak D call TRBD1 (5 bases). The CDR3 is 14 amino acids. Looked up from germline, CDR1 is ENHRY and CDR2 is SYGVKD. Trimming took 5 bases from V and 1 from J, leaving 10 bases between them. The CDR3 reads CAISRGERTDTQYF. Written as DNA, the CDR3 is TGTGCCATCAGTAGGGGTGAACGCACAGATACGCAGTATTTT.

This clonotype was detected a few times. This chain connects TRBV12-3 or TRBV12-4 to TRBJ1-1, with a weak D call TRBD1 (6 bases). Deletions cut 3 bases from V and 2 bases from J, with 13 bases between. The CDR3 runs 15 residues. The CDR3 loop is CASSFTGTRNTEAFF. CDR3 nucleotides: TGTGCCAGCAGTTTTACAGGGACCCGAAACACTGAAGCTTTCTTT.

The chain uses TRBV30 and TRBJ1-2; D is ambiguous. The CDR3 consists of 13 residues. The germline V gene has CDR1 GTSNPN and CDR2 SVGIG (reference sequence). The V end lost 3 bases, the J end lost 7 bases, and 15 bases lay between the germline ends. CDR3: CAWRPDRVGGYTF. In DNA form, the CDR3 reads TGTGCCTGGAGACCGGACCGGGTGGGTGGCTACACCTTC.

In its sample, this clonotype was seen many times. The chain employs TRBV4-3 and TRBJ1-4; 11 bases are a match to TRBD1. CDR1 is LGHNA, CDR2 YSLEER, per germline. The V gene end was trimmed by 3 bases and the J gene end by 8 bases; junction bases not matched to a gene: 2. The CDR3 is 14 amino acids. The CDR3 region has the DNA TGCGCCAGCAGCCAGGGACAGGGGGGGGAAAAACTGTTTTTT. It codes for CASSQGQGGEKLFF.